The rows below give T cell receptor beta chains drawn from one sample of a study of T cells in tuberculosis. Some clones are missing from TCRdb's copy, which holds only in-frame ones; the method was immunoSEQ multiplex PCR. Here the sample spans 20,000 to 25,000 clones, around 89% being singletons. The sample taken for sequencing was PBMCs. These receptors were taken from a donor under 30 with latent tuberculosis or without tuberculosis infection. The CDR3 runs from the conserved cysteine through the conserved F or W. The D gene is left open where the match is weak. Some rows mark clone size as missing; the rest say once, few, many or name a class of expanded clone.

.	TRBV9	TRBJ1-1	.	TGTGCCAGCAGCGTAGACGATGGCCGCACTGAAGCTTTCTTT	CASSVDDGRTEAFF
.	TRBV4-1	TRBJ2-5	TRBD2	TGCGCCAGCAGCCAAGTAGCCAGCGGGGTCTTCCAAGAGACCCAGTACTTC	CASSQVASGVFQETQYF
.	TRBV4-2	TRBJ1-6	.	TGTGCCAGCAGCCAAGAGCGGGCAACGGCATCACCCCTCCACTTT	CASSQERATASPLHF
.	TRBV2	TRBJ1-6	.	TGTGCCAGCAGTGGAGGGAGGGGTAATTCACCCCTCCACTTT	CASSGGRGNSPLHF
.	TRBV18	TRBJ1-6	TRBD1	TGTGCCAGCTCATCGACAGGGGAGTTAGCGAATTCACCCCTCCACTTT	CASSSTGELANSPLHF
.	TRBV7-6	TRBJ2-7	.	TGTGCCAGCAGCTTTGGGGGGACCTACGAGCAGTACTTC	CASSFGGTYEQYF
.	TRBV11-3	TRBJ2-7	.	TGTGCCAGCAGTCGCCGGGGCCAGGGGACCTACGAGCAGTACTTC	CASSRRGQGTYEQYF
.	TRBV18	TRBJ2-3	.	TGTGCCAGCTCACCAGTCCGAGACACCACAGATACGCAGTATTTT	CASSPVRDTTDTQYF
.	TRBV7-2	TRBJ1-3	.	TGTGCCAGCAGCTTCCTGAGCTCTGGAAACACCATATATTTT	CASSFLSSGNTIYF
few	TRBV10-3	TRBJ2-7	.	TGTGCCACTAAGAATTGGGGGGAGTCCAACGAGCAGTACTTC	CATKNWGESNEQYF
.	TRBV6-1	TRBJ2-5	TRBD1	TGTGCCAGCAGTGCGGGACAGGGGGCTTCCTCACTGAGGGAGACCCAGTACTTC	CASSAGQGASSLRETQYF
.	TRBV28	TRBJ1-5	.	TGTGCCAGCAGGCCCTTGACGGGGCAGGGAGGCCCCCGGCAGCCCCAGCATTTT	CASRPLTGQGGPRQPQHF
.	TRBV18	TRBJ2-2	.	TGTGCCAGCTCCCCCCAGTCGAACACCGGGGAGCTGTTTTTT	CASSPQSNTGELFF
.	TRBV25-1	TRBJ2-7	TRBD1	TGTGCCAGCAGTGGCAGACAGGGGAAAACCTACGAGCAGTACTTC	CASSGRQGKTYEQYF
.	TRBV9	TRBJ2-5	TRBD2	TGTGCCAGCAGCGTAGGGGCTAGCGGGGGGGCCGAAGAGACCCAGTACTTC	CASSVGASGGAEETQYF
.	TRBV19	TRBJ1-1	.	TGTGCCAGTAGTAACGGGCAGGGCGTGAAAGCTTTCTTT	CASSNGQGVKAFF
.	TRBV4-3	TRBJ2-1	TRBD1	TGCGCCAGCAGCCAAGATCGGGACAGGGACAGTGAGCAGTTCTTC	CASSQDRDRDSEQFF
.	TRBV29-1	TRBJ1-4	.	TGCAGCGTTGAGGGTCAGGGCCATGAAAAACTGTTTTTT	CSVEGQGHEKLFF
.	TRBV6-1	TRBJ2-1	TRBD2	TGTGCCAGCAGTGAGATGCTAGCGGGGGGGAATGAGCAGTTCTTC	CASSEMLAGGNEQFF
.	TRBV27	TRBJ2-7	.	TGTGCCAGCAGTTTAGGCGGACAGACCTACGAGCAGTACTTC	CASSLGGQTYEQYF
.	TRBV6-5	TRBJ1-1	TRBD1	TGTGCCAGCAGAAACAGGGGGGACACTGAAGCTTTCTTT	CASRNRGDTEAFF
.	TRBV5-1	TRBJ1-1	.	TGCGCCAGCAGTTCCCTTGAGGGGGGGGACACTGAAGCTTTCTTT	CASSSLEGGDTEAFF
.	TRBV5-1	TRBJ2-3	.	TGCGCCAGCAGCTTGGGTCGAGGGCGAAGCACAGATACGCAGTATTTT	CASSLGRGRSTDTQYF
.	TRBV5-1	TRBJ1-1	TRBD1	TGCGCCAGCAGCTTATTAACAGGGGCGGACACTGAAGCTTTCTTT	CASSLLTGADTEAFF
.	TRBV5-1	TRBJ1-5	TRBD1	TGCGCCAGCAGTCCCGGGACAGGGTCTAATCAGCCCCAGCATTTT	CASSPGTGSNQPQHF
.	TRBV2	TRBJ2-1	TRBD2	TGTGCCAGCAGGCCACTAGCGGGGGGGAACAATGAGCAGTTCTTC	CASRPLAGGNNEQFF
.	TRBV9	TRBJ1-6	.	TGTGCCAGCAGTTTGGGGCGGGGGCCCAGCGGGTCCTATAATTCACCCCTCCACTTT	CASSLGRGPSGSYNSPLHF
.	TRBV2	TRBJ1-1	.	TGTGCCAGCATCAAAGGGAGGGCGTATAACACTGAAGCTTTCTTT	CASIKGRAYNTEAFF
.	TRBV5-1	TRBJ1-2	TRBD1	TGCGCCAGCAGGATGGGACAGGGGGACGGCTACACCTTC	CASRMGQGDGYTF
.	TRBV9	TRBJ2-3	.	TGTGCCAGCAGCGTAGCCCAGGGCACAGATACGCAGTATTTT	CASSVAQGTDTQYF
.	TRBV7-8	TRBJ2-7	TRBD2	TGTGCCAGCAGCCCCCGACTAGCGGGGGGGCCCGTTCACTACGAGCAGTACTTC	CASSPRLAGGPVHYEQYF
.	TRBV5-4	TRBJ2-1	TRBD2	TGTGCCAGTAGCTTGGTAGCGGGGGGGCCCGATGAGCAGTTCTTC	CASSLVAGGPDEQFF
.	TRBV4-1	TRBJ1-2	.	TGCGCCAGCAGCCACCCCCAGTCAAGAGGGGGTGGCTACACCTTC	CASSHPQSRGGGYTF
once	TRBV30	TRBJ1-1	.	TGTGCCTGGGGGGGGTCCGGGAACACTGAAGCTTTCTTT	CAWGGSGNTEAFF
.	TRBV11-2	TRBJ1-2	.	TGTGCCAGCAGCCTCCCCGACGGCCGCGGGGGCTACACCTTC	CASSLPDGRGGYTF
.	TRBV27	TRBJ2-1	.	TGTGCCAGCAGTTTAAACGCAGGGTATTACAATGAGCAGTTCTTC	CASSLNAGYYNEQFF
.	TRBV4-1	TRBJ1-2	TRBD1	TGCGCCAGCAGCCAAGAAAGGGACAGGCACTATGGCTACACCTTC	CASSQERDRHYGYTF